What follows describes a single TCR beta chain. No antigen is known for it. The sample holds no much larger clone one base away, and base qualities are not on file. This sample is drawn from a study of cytomegalovirus exposure and HLA in healthy donors (dated by TCRdb to 2016 to 2017). About the investigation overall: According to a later analysis, the roughly 120 validation repertoires were produced on the same platform as the roughly 600 repertoires of the first cohort. The study aimed to test whether signatures of past pathogen exposure could be identified by cataloging public T cell receptors. Along with the roughly 670-subject first cohort, a separate validation cohort of around 110 different subjects was used. The study combined high-throughput TCR immunosequencing, statistical association of individual TCRs with disease status, and machine learning to predict cytomegalovirus infection status.

Library creation used the immunoSEQ multiplex PCR assay. As for the original processing: To diagnose cytomegalovirus status from the catalog of TCR beta chain sequences, a statistical classification framework was built. TCRdb obtained this table from immuneACCESS and retained in-frame rearrangements with V and J assigned. These tables miss some clones; where compared with another copy, unresolved V genes account for less than half of the shortfall, and the remainder is unexplained. The V and J calls and clone size come from that table; D and trimming were worked out from the DNA. Present in this sample are roughly 90,000 clones, 85% of which were seen just once. The ten top clones hold 20% to 25% of the sample. Donors formed part of the validation cohort, which comprised 120 subjects and was distinct from the first cohort of some 700 subjects. Based on the germline V gene (reference sequence), the CDR1 and CDR2 sequences are MNHEY and SMNVEV. V lost 7 bases and J lost 4 bases, and the count of bases not matched to a germline gene is 6. The CDR3 numbers 14 residues from cysteine through phenylalanine. The only DNA kept is the CDR3, 42 bases in frame from the first base.

General study outcomes and caveats: A few of the identified cytomegalovirus-associated TCR beta chains were confirmed in vitro to be specific for cytomegalovirus antigens. The study gave a list of 150 to 200 TCR beta chains associated with cytomegalovirus. The validation cohort had no HLA typing available for a later analysis, so co-occurrence within that cohort was assessed over all 120 or so repertoires. Of the cluster scores, approximately 95% were above 0 in a later analysis, which found that TCRs clustered in the first cohort also tended to co-occur in the approximately 120 validation repertoires. The authors suggested that the approach could potentially be generalized to other disease states and immunological phenotypes. Cytomegalovirus status was reported to be diagnosed by the classifier with high specificity and sensitivity in both the original and validation cohorts. While some public TCRs were present in many individuals, most TCR sequences turned up only very rarely across donors.

The chain is assembled from TRBV27 and TRBJ2-7; 11 bases in the middle match TRBD2. The receptor was derived from a man aged 18 to 30 in good health and CMV-seropositive. The specimen sequenced was PBMCs. The CDR3 is CASTITSGSYEQYF. DNA sequence: TGTGCCAGCACTATAACTAGCGGGAGTTACGAGCAGTACTTC.